This T cell receptor (beta chain) was sequenced during a study of cytomegalovirus exposure and HLA in healthy donors (dated by TCRdb to about 2017). For context, the study as a whole: In an earlier analysis of approximately 640 of the donors, roughly 300 Gb of sequence data and 100 million or so unique TCR beta sequences from roughly 200 million T cells were reported. Roughly 300 gigabases of sequencing data and around 87 million unique TCR sequences were included in an early release covering around 600 HLA-typed donors. The genetic ancestry cluster associated with self-reported Caucasian donors included over 65% of the roughly 390 genotyped donors. The study was designed to test whether signatures of past pathogen exposure could be identified by cataloging public T cell receptors. The study profiled the T cell repertoires of 500 to 800 subjects by immunosequencing and related them to cytomegalovirus serostatus. Besides the first cohort of under 700 subjects, a separate validation cohort made up of 95 to 150 different subjects was used. To predict cytomegalovirus infection status, the study brought together high-throughput TCR immunosequencing, statistical association of individual TCRs with disease status, and machine learning. In a later analysis, previously published TCR beta repertoires from roughly 710 donors were re-analyzed and high-resolution HLA genotyping was added so that TCR occurrence patterns could be studied. Rather than using new phenotypic data, the later analysis identified candidate immune exposures from TCR beta sequences and from how often those sequences occurred across donors. An earlier analysis of fewer than 750 of the donors used high-throughput TCR beta sequencing to judge whether each TCR beta V gene segment behaved as functional or pseudogenic. Donor age, sex, ethnicity and CMV serostatus were compiled alongside the repertoire data. Genome-wide SNP genotypes for about 65% of the 666 donors were used in a later genetic analysis, which treated that subset as a discovery cohort. All discovery cohort repertoires had been generated using a single sequencing platform. Class I and class II HLA loci were covered by the typing at four-digit resolution. Typing coverage differed by locus: A, B, C, DRB1 and DQB1 were typed in roughly 620-630 donors, DQA1 in about 560, DPA1 in 606, and DPB1 in 400 to 480. Several DR-DQ haplotypes were treated as single units for association and clustering because of strong linkage in the cohort. Among 398 genotyped donors of the cohort, an average of roughly 240,000 unique TCR beta nucleotide sequences were sequenced per donor, roughly 20% of them non-productive. General study outcomes and caveats: Broadly in line with IMGT annotations, most TCR beta V segments showed up in productive rearrangements about 87% or about 30% of the time in an earlier analysis of 450 to 600 of the donors. Because counts were too low, roughly 16 rarely observed V segments, including chromosome 9 orphons, were excluded from the earlier analysis of under 650 of the donors. The only immune exposure information available for the cohort was CMV serostatus. A few of the identified cytomegalovirus-associated TCR beta chains were confirmed in vitro to be specific for cytomegalovirus antigens. Correlated functional status among segregating V segments might reflect linkage disequilibrium, but an unknown experimental factor could not be ruled out. A group of highly shared sequence variants was considered likely to be a technical artifact of the sequencing pipeline. The 87-base-pair reads could not distinguish some IMGT-functional V segments, including TRBV6-2 and TRBV6-3, so those segments were excluded. According to a later genetic analysis, donors in an Asian-associated ancestry cluster had fewer N-insertions in productive TCRs than the roughly 700-donor mean. Compared with equally common non-associated chains, HLA-associated TCR beta chains in a later analysis were more clonally expanded and had lower generation probabilities. When HLA alleles, especially DR and DQ, strongly co-occurred, attributing TCR associations to individual alleles was difficult. A later genetic analysis associated a missense DCLRE1C variant with V-gene and J-gene trimming of TCR beta chains, and an independent cohort replicated the association. A later analysis associated about 16,000 TCR beta sequences with specific HLA alleles at a false discovery rate of 0.05. In this cohort, only TCR beta chains were sequenced, and detectable features were limited by the absence of alpha or paired-chain data. According to a later analysis, parvovirus B19, influenza, CMV and Epstein-Barr virus appeared linked to several top co-occurrence clusters. Because some donors lacked HLA typing at each locus, the association tests relied only on the typed subset. A total of 150 or so TCR beta chains were listed by the study as associated with cytomegalovirus. In both the original and validation cohorts, the classifier was reported to diagnose cytomegalovirus status with high specificity and sensitivity. A further reported finding was that TCR beta sequences accurately predicted the HLA-A and HLA-B alleles for most subjects in the first cohort. In a later analysis, the rate of TCR association differed among HLA loci, with DRB1 alleles having the most associated TCRs and HLA-C alleles having the fewest. According to the authors, the approach could potentially be generalized to other disease states and immunological phenotypes. A later analysis found that most CMV-associated TCR beta chains appeared HLA-restricted, with HLA associations seemingly driven largely by CMV exposure. Sequencing depth was assumed to be roughly uniform across donors in the presence/absence analyses, though that assumption may not hold. While some public TCRs were present in many individuals, most TCR sequences turned up only very rarely across donors.

Library generation was performed with the immunoSEQ multiplex PCR assay. The multiplex PCR relied on a mix of 60 forward primers for TCR Vbeta segments and 13 reverse primers for TCR Jbeta segments. The CDR3 region of rearranged TCR beta genes was amplified from genomic DNA by a multiplex PCR assay. Amplified TCR beta libraries were sequenced as 87-base-pair reads on the Illumina HiSeq System. The authors processed their data as follows. A later analysis counted tens of millions of unique TCR beta chains across the 600 to 850 repertoires, and some 12 million of these chains were shared by at least two donors. To remove PCR and sequencing errors, raw reads were error-corrected and collapsed into unique sequences using a nearest-neighbor algorithm that merged closely related sequences. Alignment of CDR3 sequences to IMGT reference sequences was used to assign V, D and J gene segments. For a sequence to be retained, a match of at least six nucleotides was required to both a V gene segment and a J gene segment. Rearrangements were classified as productive when the CDR3 lacked stop codons and remained in frame with V and J, and all other rearrangements were classified as non-productive. Following IMGT convention, CDR3 was defined as the stretch from the second conserved V-encoded cysteine to the conserved J-encoded phenylalanine. The earlier analysis of about 560 of the donors excluded any sequence lacking an unambiguous match to a single V gene segment. An earlier analysis of a few hundred of the donors called V segments functional above 56.7% productive rearrangements and segregating when the between-donor standard deviation exceeded 5%. A statistical classification framework was built to diagnose cytomegalovirus status from the catalog of TCR beta chain sequences. V and J gene assignment, in a later analysis, came from comparing TCR nucleotide sequences with IMGT/GENE-DB human TR gene sequences. The TCRdist pipeline was used in a later analysis to assign CDR3 sequences and most-parsimonious VDJ recombination scenarios. In a later analysis, each TCR beta chain was defined by its CDR3 amino acid sequence together with its V-gene family, and reads lacking a unique V-gene family were excluded. To address suspected cross-contamination and a sequencing artifact, a later analysis removed roughly 580 highly shared, low-generation-probability nucleotide sequences. In a later analysis, a clonal expansion index for each public chain was calculated from normalized within-repertoire ranks of inferred template counts. A later analysis computed generation probabilities with a VDJ recombination model fitted to out-of-frame rearrangements, and checked the results against IGoR. A later analysis scored TCR-TCR, TCR-HLA and TCR-CMV co-occurrence with hypergeometric tests, applying a repertoire-size bias correction to TCR pairs. False discovery rates were estimated in a later analysis by permuting HLA or CMV assignments 20 times. A later analysis grouped co-occurring TCRs with DBSCAN, adding TCRdist sequence similarity when clustering within HLA-allele-positive subsets. Repertoires with fewer than 30,000 or more than 120,000 public chains, plus five repertoires with anomalous nucleotide sharing, were excluded from co-occurrence clustering. This is the immuneACCESS table as TCRdb keeps it, with only in-frame sequences that have V and J called. A part of the clones is gone; compared with another copy, unresolved V genes explain less than half, and the rest is unexplained. The D gene and trimming were derived from the DNA, and the V and J assignments and clone size from that table. The sample has about 160,000 clones on record, roughly 85% of them singletons. The leading ten clones occupy approximately 1.3% of the sample.

As concerns this clone: Its specific antigen is unknown. No base quality values were provided; no much bigger clone lies one nucleotide off.

The germline V gene (reference sequence) provides CDR1 SGHNT and CDR2 YYREEE. V loses 3 bases of germline sequence and J loses 0 bases, and the interval between the two ends is 10 bases. The CDR3 has 14 amino acids, counting the end cysteine and phenylalanine. Only the CDR3 part of the read is kept: 42 bases, read in frame from the first base. The cohort comprised some 680 healthy bone marrow donors. At the time of sampling, all cohort members were nominally healthy, though unrecorded immune exposures were likely present. The donor tested CMV seronegative, placing the donor among the 300 to 400 seronegative members of the cohort. A peripheral blood sample was provided by each donor, and peripheral blood mononuclear cells were used for TCR beta sequencing. Genomic DNA extraction from the blood cell samples was performed with the Qiagen DNeasy Blood Extraction Kit.

What was sequenced was PBMCs. The sequence joins TRBV5-4 to TRBJ2-7; possibly the D gene is TRBD1, per 6 matching bases. The receptor was derived from a man aged 30-40 years in good health and CMV-seronegative. For the CDR3, the sequence is CASSWSTGSYEQYF. The DNA sequence follows: TGTGCCAGCAGCTGGTCGACAGGCTCCTACGAGCAGTACTTC.